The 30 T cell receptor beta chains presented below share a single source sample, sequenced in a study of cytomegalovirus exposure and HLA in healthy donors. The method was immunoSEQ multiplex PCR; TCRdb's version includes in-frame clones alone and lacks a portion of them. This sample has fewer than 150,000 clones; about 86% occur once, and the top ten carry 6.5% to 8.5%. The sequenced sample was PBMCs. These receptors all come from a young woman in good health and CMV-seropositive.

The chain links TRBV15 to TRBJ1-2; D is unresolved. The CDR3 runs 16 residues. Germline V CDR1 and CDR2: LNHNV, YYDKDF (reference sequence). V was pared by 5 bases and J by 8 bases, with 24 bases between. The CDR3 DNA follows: TGTGCCACCAGCCCTAAGATCTGGGAGGGCTTGGAGGGCTACACCTTC. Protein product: CATSPKIWEGLEGYTF.

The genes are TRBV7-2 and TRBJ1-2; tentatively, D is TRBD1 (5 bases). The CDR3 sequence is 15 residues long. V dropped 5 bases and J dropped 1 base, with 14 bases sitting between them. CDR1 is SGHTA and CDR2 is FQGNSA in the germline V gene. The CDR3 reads CASSPGGLVNYGYTF. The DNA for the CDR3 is TGTGCCAGCAGCCCGGGGGGACTTGTTAACTATGGCTACACCTTC.

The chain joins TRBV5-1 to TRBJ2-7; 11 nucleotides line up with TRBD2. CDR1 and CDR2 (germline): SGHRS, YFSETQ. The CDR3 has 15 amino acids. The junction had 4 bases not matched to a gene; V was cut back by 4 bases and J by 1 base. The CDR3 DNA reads TGCGCCAGCAGCCACCCTAGCGGGGGGTCCTACGAGCAGTACTTC. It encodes CASSHPSGGSYEQYF.

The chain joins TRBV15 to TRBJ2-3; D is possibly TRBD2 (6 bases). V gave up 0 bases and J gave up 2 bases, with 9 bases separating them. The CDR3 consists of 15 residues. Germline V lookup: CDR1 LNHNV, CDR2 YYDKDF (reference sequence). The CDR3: CATSREGGATDTQYF. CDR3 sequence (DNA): TGTGCCACCAGCAGAGAGGGCGGGGCCACAGATACGCAGTATTTT.

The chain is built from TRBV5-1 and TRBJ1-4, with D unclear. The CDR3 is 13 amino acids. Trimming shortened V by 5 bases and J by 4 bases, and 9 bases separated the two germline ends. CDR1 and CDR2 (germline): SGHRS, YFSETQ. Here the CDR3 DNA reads TGCGCCAGCAGTCCCGGACTTAATGAAAAACTGTTTTTT. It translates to CASSPGLNEKLFF.

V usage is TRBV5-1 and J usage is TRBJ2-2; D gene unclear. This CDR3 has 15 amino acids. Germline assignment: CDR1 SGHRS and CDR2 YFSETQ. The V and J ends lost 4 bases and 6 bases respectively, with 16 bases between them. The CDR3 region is CASSPQSAIAGELFF. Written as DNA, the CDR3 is TGCGCCAGCAGCCCGCAAAGCGCTATAGCCGGGGAGCTGTTTTTT.

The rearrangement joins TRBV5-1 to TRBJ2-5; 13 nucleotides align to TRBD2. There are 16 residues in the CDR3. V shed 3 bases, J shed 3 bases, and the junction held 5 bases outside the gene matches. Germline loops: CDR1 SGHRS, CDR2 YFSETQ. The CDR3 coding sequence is TGCGCCAGCAGCTGGGGGACTAGCGGGATTAAAGAGACCCAGTACTTC. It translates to CASSWGTSGIKETQYF.

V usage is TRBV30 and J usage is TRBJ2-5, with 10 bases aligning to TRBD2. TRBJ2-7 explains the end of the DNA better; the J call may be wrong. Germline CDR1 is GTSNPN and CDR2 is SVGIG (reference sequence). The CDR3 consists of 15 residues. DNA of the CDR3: TGTGCCTGGAGTGTAGCGGGAGGGCACCCCTACGAGCAGTACTTC. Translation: CAWSVAGGHPYEQYF.

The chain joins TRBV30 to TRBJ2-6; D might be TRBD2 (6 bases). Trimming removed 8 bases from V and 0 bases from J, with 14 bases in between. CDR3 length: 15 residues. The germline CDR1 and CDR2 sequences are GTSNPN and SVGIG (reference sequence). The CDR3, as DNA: TGTGCCGGGGGGTTGGGTCTCTCTGGGGCCAACGTCCTGACTTTC. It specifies CAGGLGLSGANVLTF.

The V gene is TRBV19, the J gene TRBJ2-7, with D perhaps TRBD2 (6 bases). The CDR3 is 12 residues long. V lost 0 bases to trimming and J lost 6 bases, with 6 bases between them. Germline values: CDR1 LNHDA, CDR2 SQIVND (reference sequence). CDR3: CASSIEGGEQYF. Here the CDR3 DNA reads TGTGCCAGTAGTATAGAGGGAGGCGAGCAGTACTTC.

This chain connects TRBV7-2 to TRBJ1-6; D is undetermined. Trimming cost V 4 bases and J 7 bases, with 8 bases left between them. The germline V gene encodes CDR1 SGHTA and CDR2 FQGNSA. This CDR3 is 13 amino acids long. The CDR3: CASSYRGNSPLHF. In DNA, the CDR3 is TGTGCCAGCAGCTATAGAGGCAATTCACCCCTCCACTTT.

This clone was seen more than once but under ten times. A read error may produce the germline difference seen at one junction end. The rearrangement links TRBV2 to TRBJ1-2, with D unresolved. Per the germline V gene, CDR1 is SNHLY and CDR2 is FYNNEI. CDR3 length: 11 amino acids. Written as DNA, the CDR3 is TGTGCCAGCAGTGAATACTACGGCTACACCTTC. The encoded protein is CASSEYYGYTF.

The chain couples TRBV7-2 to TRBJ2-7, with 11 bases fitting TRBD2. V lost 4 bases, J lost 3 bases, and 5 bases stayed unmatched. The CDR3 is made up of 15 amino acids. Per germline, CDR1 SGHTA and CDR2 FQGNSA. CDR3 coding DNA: TGTGCCAGCAGCTCGCGGACTAGCGGGCGCTACGAGCAGTACTTC. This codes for CASSSRTSGRYEQYF.

CDR3 amino acids: CASSFGNTYEQYF. Written as DNA, the CDR3 is TGTGCCAGCAGCTTTGGCAACACCTACGAGCAGTACTTC. The J gene is TRBJ2-7, the V gene TRBV7-2, with D uncertain. The germline V gene has CDR1 SGHTA and CDR2 FQGNSA. The V gene lost 3 bases and the J gene lost 2 bases, with 8 bases spanning the gap. There are 13 residues in the CDR3.

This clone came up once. The CDR3 loop is CASSPGTGLGEQYF. CDR3 coding DNA: TGTGCCAGTAGCCCCGGGACAGGGTTAGGGGAGCAGTACTTC. This chain links TRBV19 with TRBJ2-7; 9 positions agree with TRBD1. CDR3 length: 14 residues. Losses at the gene ends were 6 bases for V and 7 bases for J; bases not matched to a gene: 10. The germline V gene encodes CDR1 LNHDA and CDR2 SQIVND (reference sequence).

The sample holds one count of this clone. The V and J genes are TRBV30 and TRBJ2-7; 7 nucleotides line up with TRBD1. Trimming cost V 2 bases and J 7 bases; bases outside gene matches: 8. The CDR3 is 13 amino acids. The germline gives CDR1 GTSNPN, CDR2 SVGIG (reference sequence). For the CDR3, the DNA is TGTGCCTGGAGTCCCGGGACAGCTACTGAGCAGTACTTC. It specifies CAWSPGTATEQYF.

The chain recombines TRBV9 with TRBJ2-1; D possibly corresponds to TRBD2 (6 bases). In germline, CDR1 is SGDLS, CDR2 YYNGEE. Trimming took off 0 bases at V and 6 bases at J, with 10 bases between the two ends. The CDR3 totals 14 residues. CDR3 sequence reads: CASSVGASANEQFF. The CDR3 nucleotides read TGTGCCAGCAGCGTAGGGGCTAGCGCCAATGAGCAGTTCTTC.

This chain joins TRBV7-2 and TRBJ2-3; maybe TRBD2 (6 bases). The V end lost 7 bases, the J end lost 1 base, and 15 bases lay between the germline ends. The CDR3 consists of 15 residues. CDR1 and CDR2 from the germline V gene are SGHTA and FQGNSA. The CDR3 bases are TGTGCCAGCAACAAACCCCCGGGGGGCACAGATACGCAGTATTTT. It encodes CASNKPPGGTDTQYF.

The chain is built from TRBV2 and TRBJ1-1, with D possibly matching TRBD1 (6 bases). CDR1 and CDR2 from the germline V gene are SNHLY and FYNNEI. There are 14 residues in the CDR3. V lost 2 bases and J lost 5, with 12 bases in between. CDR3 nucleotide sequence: TGTGCCAGCAGTGAACAGGGGAGTAATACTGAAGCTTTCTTT. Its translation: CASSEQGSNTEAFF.

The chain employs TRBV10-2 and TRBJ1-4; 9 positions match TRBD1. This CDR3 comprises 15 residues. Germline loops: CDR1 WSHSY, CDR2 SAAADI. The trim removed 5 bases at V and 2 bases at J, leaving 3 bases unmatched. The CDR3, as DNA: TGCGCCAGCAGTCCGACAGGGGGGACTAATGAAAAACTGTTTTTT. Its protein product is CASSPTGGTNEKLFF.

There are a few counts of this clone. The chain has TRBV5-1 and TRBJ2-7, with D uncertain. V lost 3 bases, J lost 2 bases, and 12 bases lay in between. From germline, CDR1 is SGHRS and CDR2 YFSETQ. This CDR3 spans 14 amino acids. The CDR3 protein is CASSSLMDTYEQYF. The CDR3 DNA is TGCGCCAGCAGCTCACTAATGGATACCTACGAGCAGTACTTC.

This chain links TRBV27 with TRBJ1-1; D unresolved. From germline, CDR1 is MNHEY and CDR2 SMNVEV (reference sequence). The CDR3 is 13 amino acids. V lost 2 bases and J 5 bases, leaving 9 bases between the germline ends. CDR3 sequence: CASSLRARTEAFF. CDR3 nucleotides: TGTGCCAGCAGTTTAAGAGCAAGAACTGAAGCTTTCTTT.

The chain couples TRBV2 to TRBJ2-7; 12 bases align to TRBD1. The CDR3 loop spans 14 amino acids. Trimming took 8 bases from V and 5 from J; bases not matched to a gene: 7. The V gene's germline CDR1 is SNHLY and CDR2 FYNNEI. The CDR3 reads CASGRDRGLHEQYF. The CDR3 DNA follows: TGTGCCAGCGGCCGGGACAGGGGGCTCCACGAGCAGTACTTC.

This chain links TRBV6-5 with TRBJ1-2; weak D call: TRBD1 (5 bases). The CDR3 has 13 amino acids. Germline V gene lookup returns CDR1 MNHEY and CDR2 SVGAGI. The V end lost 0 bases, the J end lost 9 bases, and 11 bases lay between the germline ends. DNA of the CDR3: TGTGCCAGCAGTTACTCGACAGCTTACAGCTACACCTTC. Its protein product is CASSYSTAYSYTF.

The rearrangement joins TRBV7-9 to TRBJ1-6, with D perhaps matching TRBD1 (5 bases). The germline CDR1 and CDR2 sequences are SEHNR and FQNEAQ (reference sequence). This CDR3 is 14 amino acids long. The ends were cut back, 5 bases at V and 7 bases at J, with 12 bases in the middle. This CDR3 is CASSPPQGNSPLHF. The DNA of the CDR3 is TGTGCCAGCAGCCCCCCCCAGGGAAATTCACCCCTCCACTTT. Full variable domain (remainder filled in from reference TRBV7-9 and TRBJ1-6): DTGVSQNPRHKITKRGQNVTFRCDPISEHNRLYWYRQTLGQGPEFLTYFQNEAQLEKSRLLSDRFSAERPKGSFSTLEIQRTEQGDSAMYLCASSPPQGNSPLHFGNGTRLTVT.

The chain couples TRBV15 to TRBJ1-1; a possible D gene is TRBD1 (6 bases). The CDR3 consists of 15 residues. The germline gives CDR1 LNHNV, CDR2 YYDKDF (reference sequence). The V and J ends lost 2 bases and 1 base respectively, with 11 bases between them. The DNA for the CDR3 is TGTGCCACCAGCAGAAACAAGGACAGGAACACTGAAGCTTTCTTT. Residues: CATSRNKDRNTEAFF.

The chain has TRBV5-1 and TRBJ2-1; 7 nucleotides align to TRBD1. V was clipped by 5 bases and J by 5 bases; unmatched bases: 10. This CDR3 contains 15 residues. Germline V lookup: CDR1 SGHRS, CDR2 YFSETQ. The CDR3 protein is CASSFRTGDNNEQFF. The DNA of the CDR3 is TGCGCCAGCAGTTTCAGGACAGGAGATAACAATGAGCAGTTCTTC.

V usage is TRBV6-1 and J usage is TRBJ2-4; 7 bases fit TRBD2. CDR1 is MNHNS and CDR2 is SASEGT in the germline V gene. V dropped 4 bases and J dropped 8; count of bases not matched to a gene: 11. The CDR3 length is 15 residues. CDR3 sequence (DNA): TGTGCCAGCAGTGGGGGAGGGGCCCGGACGGACATTCAGTACTTC. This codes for CASSGGGARTDIQYF.

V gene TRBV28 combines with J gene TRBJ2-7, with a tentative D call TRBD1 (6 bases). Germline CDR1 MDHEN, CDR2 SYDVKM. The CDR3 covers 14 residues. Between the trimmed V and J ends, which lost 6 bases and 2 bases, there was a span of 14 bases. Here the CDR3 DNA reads TGTGCCAGCAGCTCTGGACAGCCCCCCTACGAGCAGTACTTC. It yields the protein CASSSGQPPYEQYF.

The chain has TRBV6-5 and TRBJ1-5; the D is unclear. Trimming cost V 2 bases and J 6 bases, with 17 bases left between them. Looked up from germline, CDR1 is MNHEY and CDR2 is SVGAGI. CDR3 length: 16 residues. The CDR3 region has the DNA TGTGCCAGCAGTTACCTCGGGGTAGGGAACGGTCAGCCCCAGCATTTT. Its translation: CASSYLGVGNGQPQHF.